The rows below give T cell receptor beta chains drawn from one sample of a study of identifying expanded T cells in peripheral blood. Assay used: immunoSEQ multiplex PCR; TCRdb lists only in-frame clones, some missing. The sample records approximately 50,000 clones, 82% being singletons. Sequencing was carried out using blood. These receptors were collected from a person between 18 and 75 years old in good health. Both conserved end residues are part of each CDR3. A D gene is named only where the DNA matches it firmly. The listing skips clone size in some rows; elsewhere it reads once, few, many or a size class.

>-|TRBJ1-5|-|TRBV6-6
CASSYLNQPQHF
TGTGCCAGCAGTTACCTGAATCAGCCCCAGCATTTT
>once|TRBJ1-2|-|TRBV11-3
CASSLEGSANYGYTF
TGTGCCAGCAGCTTAGAAGGATCAGCTAACTATGGCTACACCTTC
>-|TRBJ1-3|-|TRBV19
CATSRGSSGNTIYF
TGTGCCACCAGCAGGGGAAGCTCTGGAAACACCATATATTTT
>-|TRBJ2-1|-|TRBV6-1
CASSALVWSQQNNEQFF
TGTGCCAGCAGTGCCCTGGTGTGGAGTCAACAGAACAATGAGCAGTTCTTC
>-|TRBJ2-3|-|TRBV5-1
CASSESTDTQYF
TGCGCCAGCAGCGAAAGCACAGATACGCAGTATTTT
>-|TRBJ1-2|TRBD1|TRBV5-4
CASSTGQGARGGYTF
TGTGCCAGCAGTACGGGACAGGGGGCACGAGGTGGCTACACCTTC
>-|TRBJ2-1|TRBD2|TRBV5-1
CASSQTSGAATANEQFF
TGCGCCAGCAGCCAAACTAGCGGGGCCGCTACGGCCAATGAGCAGTTCTTC
>-|TRBJ2-1|-|TRBV30
CAWTRENNEQFF
TGTGCCTGGACCAGGGAGAACAATGAGCAGTTCTTC
>-|TRBJ1-2|TRBD1|TRBV2
CASSTGTGRGGYTF
TGTGCCAGCAGTACCGGGACAGGGAGGGGAGGCTACACCTTC
>few|TRBJ2-7|TRBD1|TRBV28
CASSADRVSYEQYF
TGTGCCAGCAGTGCGGACAGGGTCTCCTACGAGCAGTACTTC
>-|TRBJ2-7|TRBD1|TRBV29-1
CSVSTDRGTYEQYF
TGCAGCGTATCCACGGACAGGGGCACCTACGAGCAGTACTTC
>-|TRBJ1-2|-|TRBV29-1
CSVGWASGYTF
TGCAGCGTTGGGTGGGCTTCTGGCTACACCTTC
>-|TRBJ1-3|-|TRBV15
CATSRDLGSGNTIYF
TGTGCCACCAGCAGAGATCTAGGCTCTGGAAACACCATATATTTT
>once|TRBJ2-3|TRBD2|TRBV7-6
CASSIPAGVTDTQYF
TGTGCCAGCAGCATACCAGCGGGAGTAACAGATACGCAGTATTTT
>-|TRBJ2-5|-|TRBV6-5
CASTTGTQTQYF
TGTGCCAGCACCACGGGAACTCAGACCCAGTACTTC
>-|TRBJ2-7|-|TRBV6-5
CASSSRGLNLYEQYF
TGTGCCAGCAGTAGCCGGGGCCTTAACCTCTACGAGCAGTACTTC
>-|TRBJ1-5|-|TRBV2
CASSEEGRVGNQPQHF
TGTGCCAGCAGTGAAGAAGGCAGGGTGGGCAATCAGCCCCAGCATTTT
>-|TRBJ2-7|TRBD2|TRBV28
CASSLLGLASGEQYF
TGTGCCAGCAGTTTACTGGGACTAGCGAGCGGGGAGCAGTACTTC
>once|TRBJ2-3|TRBD2|TRBV6-5
CASSGLAVSTDTQYF
TGTGCCAGCAGTGGGCTAGCGGTTAGCACAGATACGCAGTATTTT
>-|TRBJ1-2|-|TRBV30
CAWRAQSYGYTF
TGTGCCTGGAGGGCACAGAGCTATGGCTACACCTTC
>-|TRBJ2-3|TRBD2|TRBV6-5
CASSSLAGARTDTQYF
TGTGCCAGCAGTTCACTAGCGGGGGCCCGCACAGATACGCAGTATTTT
>-|TRBJ2-7|-|TRBV7-2
CASSLGGPGPYEQYF
TGTGCCAGCAGCTTAGGGGGACCCGGACCCTACGAGCAGTACTTC
>-|TRBJ1-4|-|TRBV7-3
CASVAETVDNEKLFF
TGTGCCAGCGTTGCGGAGACAGTAGACAATGAAAAACTGTTTTTT